The 14 T cell receptor beta chains reported below all come from one sample, sequenced in a study of graft-versus-host responses after intestinal transplantation. Profiled with immunoSEQ multiplex PCR; TCRdb holds only in-frame clones, not every one. Among approximately 82,000 clones listed, about 93% were seen once. These receptors are not linked to any known antigen. Specimen: unstimulated CD8+ T cells sorted from spleen or lymph node cells, collected before transplant. These receptors were taken from a human donor who was the organ donor for an intestinal transplant.

The chain carries TRBV11-3 and TRBJ2-7; 7 bases fit TRBD1. Germline CDR1 reads SGHNT; CDR2 reads YENEEA. CDR3 length: 13 amino acids. V shed 5 bases, J shed 7 bases, and the junction held 8 bases outside the gene matches. Here the CDR3 reads CASSDRVSFEQYF. In DNA, the CDR3 is TGTGCCAGCAGCGACAGGGTTTCGTTTGAGCAGTACTTC. Using reference TRBV11-3 and TRBJ2-7 for the parts outside the CDR3, the full variable domain is EAGVVQSPRYKIIEKKQPVAFWCNPISGHNTLYWYLQNLGQGPELLIRYENEEAVDDSQLPKDRFSAERLKGVDSTLKIQPAELGDSAVYLCASSDRVSFEQYFGPGTRLTVT.

The CDR3 region has the DNA TGTGCCAGTAGTATAGGGCGGGGAGCCTATGGCTACACCTTC. Translation gives CASSIGRGAYGYTF. V is TRBV19 and J is TRBJ1-2, with unresolved D. Germline V gene data show CDR1 as LNHDA and CDR2 as SQIVND (reference sequence). The CDR3 runs to 14 residues. Trimming stripped 1 base from V and 4 bases from J, with 10 bases between.

This chain joins TRBV15 and TRBJ2-1, with unresolved D. V shed 1 base and J shed 0 bases, with 7 bases lying between them. The CDR3 totals 15 residues. Looked up from germline, CDR1 is LNHNV and CDR2 is YYDKDF (reference sequence). The CDR3 region is CATSRAESSYNEQFF. CDR3 DNA: TGTGCCACCAGCAGAGCGGAGAGCTCCTACAATGAGCAGTTCTTC.

The gene calls are TRBV10-3 and TRBJ2-3; 7 positions match TRBD2. CDR1 is ENHRY and CDR2 is SYGVKD in the germline V gene. The CDR3 totals 15 residues. The V segment lost 4 bases and the J segment 5 bases; nucleotides outside the gene matches: 9. The CDR3 DNA reads as TGTGCCATCAGTGGCGCGGCGGGGGAAGAAGATACGCAGTATTTT. Translation gives CAISGAAGEEDTQYF.

The rearrangement links TRBV27 to TRBJ2-7; tentative D call: TRBD1 (6 bases). Trimming left V 2 bases short and J 4 bases short, with 12 bases between. The CDR3 has 14 amino acids. Germline lookup yields CDR1 MNHEY and CDR2 SMNVEV (reference sequence). The chain's CDR3 is CASSLRGTSYEQYF. In DNA, the CDR3 is TGTGCCAGCAGTTTAAGGGGGACCTCGTACGAGCAGTACTTC.

The rearrangement uses TRBV19 and TRBJ1-2; D gene uncertain. The germline V gene encodes CDR1 LNHDA and CDR2 SQIVND (reference sequence). The CDR3 extends over 14 amino acids. V lost 3 bases and J 0 bases, leaving 8 bases between the germline ends. The CDR3 DNA is TGTGCCAGTAGTATGGTGGCTGCTAACTATGGCTACACCTTC. Translation: CASSMVAANYGYTF.

As concerns this clone: Other DNA sequences in this specimen translate into the identical CDR3. The CDR3 sequence: CASSLGLHNEQFF. As DNA, the CDR3 is TGTGCCAGCAGCTTAGGACTCCACAATGAGCAGTTCTTC. This rearrangement joins TRBV7-9 to TRBJ2-1; no clear D. The V end lost 1 base, the J end lost 5 bases, and 6 bases lay between the germline ends. The CDR3 is 13 residues long. Looked up from germline, CDR1 is SEHNR and CDR2 is FQNEAQ (reference sequence). Together with reference TRBV7-9 and TRBJ2-1, the CDR3 gives the full variable domain: DTGVSQNPRHKITKRGQNVTFRCDPISEHNRLYWYRQTLGQGPEFLTYFQNEAQLEKSRLLSDRFSAERPKGSFSTLEIQRTEQGDSAMYLCASSLGLHNEQFFGPGTRLTVL.

This clone was recorded a few times. The J gene is TRBJ1-4, the V gene TRBV5-4; 7 nucleotides match TRBD1. V dropped 4 bases and J dropped 8; count of bases not matched to a gene: 8. The germline V gene has CDR1 SGHNT and CDR2 YYREEE (reference sequence). This CDR3 comprises 14 residues. Here the CDR3 DNA reads TGTGCCAGCAGCCTGGACAGGCGTGGAGAAAAACTGTTTTTT. Translated, it gives CASSLDRRGEKLFF.

V and J are TRBV2 and TRBJ1-5; TRBD1 matches 11 bases. This CDR3 is built from 19 residues. CDR1 and CDR2 (germline): SNHLY, FYNNEI. V was pared by 6 bases and J by 1 base, with 14 bases of the junction left unmatched. The CDR3 DNA reads TGTGCCAGCAGCCACGAGCGGGACAGGGGGAAGAGGAGCAATCAGCCCCAGCATTTT. It translates to CASSHERDRGKRSNQPQHF.

This clone is a singleton in its sample. The chain couples TRBV6-7 to TRBJ2-2; TRBD2 matches 8 bases. TRBV6-7 is reported as an ORF; its role is uncertain. This CDR3 contains 17 residues. V was clipped by 0 bases and J by 5 bases; unmatched bases: 8. The CDR3 DNA reads as TGTGCCAGCAGTTACTCCCTACCGGGGGGGCGGACCGGGGAGCTGTTTTTT. This sequence encodes CASSYSLPGGRTGELFF.

The chain recombines TRBV19 with TRBJ2-5, with 11 bases lining up with TRBD2. The ends lost 8 bases at V and 2 bases at J; junction bases unmatched: 10. CDR3 length equals 16 residues. CDR1 and CDR2 from the germline V gene are LNHDA and SQIVND (reference sequence). The CDR3 DNA reads TGTGCCAGTTCCGGGACTAGCGGACTATTACAAGAGACCCAGTACTTC. Its translation is CASSGTSGLLQETQYF. The full variable domain, its missing parts supplied by reference TRBV19 and TRBJ2-5, is DGGITQSPKYLFRKEGQNVTLSCEQNLNHDAMYWYRQDPGQGLRLIYYSQIVNDFQKGDIAEGYSVSREKKESFPLTVTSAQKNPTAFYLCASSGTSGLLQETQYFGPGTRLLVL.

The rearrangement joins TRBV6-5 to TRBJ1-1, with a tentative D call TRBD1 (5 bases). The germline gives CDR1 MNHEY, CDR2 SVGAGI. The CDR3 sequence is 16 residues long. V was pared by 4 bases and J by 7 bases, with 22 bases between. The CDR3 reads CASSSLPAGSVGEAFF. CDR3 bases: TGTGCCAGCAGTTCCCTCCCGGCAGGGTCAGTGGGTGAAGCTTTCTTT.

The CDR3 nucleotides read TGTGCCAGCAGTGCCTTCTTAGCGGGGAAGACGGATGAGCAGTTCTTC. It encodes CASSAFLAGKTDEQFF. The chain carries TRBV2 and TRBJ2-1, with 8 bases matching TRBD2. Germline CDR1 is SNHLY and CDR2 is FYNNEI. This CDR3 has 16 amino acids. V shed 4 bases and J 8 bases; nucleotides not matched to a gene: 13.

The chain recombines TRBV7-9 with TRBJ2-7, with 8 bases identical to TRBD1. Trimming removed 5 bases from V and 6 bases from J; junction bases left unmatched: 9. The V gene's germline CDR1 is SEHNR and CDR2 FQNEAQ (reference sequence). CDR3 length: 14 residues. The CDR3 spells CASSPNNRGSEQYF. CDR3 bases: TGTGCCAGCAGCCCTAACAACAGGGGGAGCGAGCAGTACTTC.